This TCR beta chain was profiled in a study of blood T cell repertoires in COVID-19. This CDR3 is built from 15 residues. Germline CDR1 is GTSNPN and CDR2 is SVGIG (reference sequence). Trimming removed 2 bases from V and 3 bases from J; junction bases left unmatched: 7. This table comes from immunoSEQ multiplex PCR, and its TCRdb copy is limited to in-frame clones, with some not included. The table includes around 150,000 clones, about 89% detected once. The chain employs TRBV30 and TRBJ2-4, with TRBD1 matching 7 bases. The clonotype comes from a man in his 60s with acute or convalescent COVID-19. Sequencing was performed on peripheral blood. CDR3: CAWSPTGDLKNIQYF. CDR3 bases: TGTGCCTGGAGTCCCACAGGGGACCTCAAAAACATTCAGTACTTC.